The 21 T cell receptor beta chains presented below share a single source sample, sequenced in a study of T cell responses to AZD1222 COVID-19 vaccine. Data came from immunoSEQ multiplex PCR; TCRdb stores just in-frame clones and leaves some out. Of roughly 120,000 clones in the sample, roughly 91% are singletons; the top ten hold less than 6%. The source material was peripheral blood, sampled 28 days after the second AZD1222 dose. The origin of the receptors is an adult who received the AZD1222 COVID-19 vaccine.

The V gene is TRBV6-2 or TRBV6-3, the J gene TRBJ1-1; D perhaps matches TRBD1 (6 bases). The CDR3 contains 17 residues. Trimming left V 2 bases short and J 4 bases short, with 20 bases between. Germline assignment: CDR1 MNHEY and CDR2 SVGEGT. The CDR3: CASSYDWGAEEITEAFF. The CDR3 region has the DNA TGTGCCAGCAGTTACGATTGGGGGGCGGAAGAGATCACTGAAGCTTTCTTT.

The chain employs TRBV5-1 and TRBJ1-3; D call uncertain. V dropped 4 bases and J dropped 0 bases, with 14 bases sitting between them. The CDR3 contains 16 residues. Germline-derived CDR1 and CDR2 are SGHRS and YFSETQ. The CDR3 nucleotides are TGCGCCAGCAGCCGCTCAGGTGCTTCCTCTGGAAACACCATATATTTT. Its protein product is CASSRSGASSGNTIYF.

The chain employs TRBV11-2 and TRBJ2-7, with 10 bases lining up with TRBD2. There are 15 residues in the CDR3. With V trimmed by 1 base and J by 5 bases, 5 bases remained unmatched. Germline CDR1 SGHAT, CDR2 FQNNGV. The CDR3 loop is CASSLALAGVDEQYF. CDR3 sequence (DNA): TGTGCCAGCAGCTTAGCCCTAGCGGGAGTCGACGAGCAGTACTTC.

This rearrangement joins TRBV30 to TRBJ2-7; TRBD2 matches 11 bases. CDR1 is GTSNPN and CDR2 is SVGIG in the germline V gene (reference sequence). The CDR3 extends over 12 amino acids. The ends lost 6 bases at V and 12 bases at J; junction bases unmatched: 10. CDR3 loop: CACPLAGGLLYF. The CDR3, as DNA: TGTGCCTGTCCCCTAGCGGGGGGTCTCCTGTACTTC.

J is TRBJ1-3 and V is TRBV7-9; D possibly corresponds to TRBD1 (5 bases). The CDR3 is 15 amino acids. Germline loops: CDR1 SEHNR, CDR2 FQNEAQ (reference sequence). Trimming left V 6 bases short and J 2 bases short, with 14 bases between. In nucleotides, the CDR3 is TGTGCCAGCAGTTATGCGGGGGAGGCTGGAAACACCATATATTTT. Protein sequence: CASSYAGEAGNTIYF.

The chain recombines TRBV5-4 with TRBJ2-2; tentative D call: TRBD1 (5 bases). V lost 6 bases and J 5 bases, leaving 17 bases between the germline ends. Germline CDR1 reads SGHNT; CDR2 reads YYREEE (reference sequence). This CDR3 has 15 amino acids. CDR3 residues: CASTPGHKPTGELFF. CDR3 bases: TGTGCCAGCACCCCTGGACACAAGCCAACCGGGGAGCTGTTTTTT.

The genes are TRBV5-6 and TRBJ2-1; TRBD2 might be the D (5 bases). The CDR3 contains 14 residues. CDR1 is SGHDT, CDR2 YYEEEE, per germline. V was trimmed by 0 bases and J by 4 bases, leaving 8 bases between them. The CDR3: CASSLAGIYNEQFF. Written as DNA, the CDR3 is TGTGCCAGCAGCTTGGCCGGGATTTACAATGAGCAGTTCTTC.

The chain couples TRBV4-3 to TRBJ2-5; 11 bases line up with TRBD2. Germline CDR1 reads LGHNA; CDR2 reads YSLEER. The trim removed 2 bases at V and 5 bases at J, leaving 13 bases unmatched. This CDR3 contains 18 residues. The CDR3 region is CASSQHGLAGEKMETQYF. The CDR3 DNA follows: TGCGCCAGCAGCCAACACGGACTAGCGGGCGAAAAAATGGAGACCCAGTACTTC.

The V call is TRBV3-1 (or the pseudogene TRBV3-2), the J call TRBJ2-2, with 7 positions matching TRBD1. The V and J ends lost 3 bases and 4 bases, in that order; junction bases with no gene match: 2. Germline values: CDR1 LGHDT, CDR2 YNNKEL (reference sequence). The CDR3 covers 14 residues. The CDR3 nucleotides read TGTGCCAGCAGCCATGGACAGGTCACCGGGGAGCTGTTTTTT. Its translation: CASSHGQVTGELFF.

This clone has only a few counts. V gene TRBV2 combines with J gene TRBJ1-5, with D tentatively TRBD1 (5 bases). The CDR3 loop spans 14 amino acids. CDR1 and CDR2 from the germline V gene are SNHLY and FYNNEI. Trimming stripped 4 bases from V and 0 bases from J, with 7 bases between. The CDR3 loop reads CASSAGYSNQPQHF. DNA of the CDR3: TGTGCCAGCAGTGCAGGGTATAGCAATCAGCCCCAGCATTTT.

The chain uses TRBV19 and TRBJ1-4; D is perhaps TRBD1 (5 bases). CDR3 length: 16 amino acids. V lost 5 bases, J lost 6 bases, and 19 bases lay in between. Germline lookup yields CDR1 LNHDA and CDR2 SQIVND (reference sequence). As DNA, the CDR3 is TGTGCCAGTAGTCCCGGTGCGGGGGGTTCGTATGAAAAACTGTTTTTT. Its protein is CASSPGAGGSYEKLFF.

The chain employs TRBV10-3 and TRBJ1-2; 9 bases fit TRBD1. The CDR3 covers 14 residues. Trimming removed 0 bases from V and 5 bases from J; junction bases left unmatched: 1. Germline CDR1 reads ENHRY; CDR2 reads SYGVKD. The DNA of the CDR3 is TGTGCCATCAGTGAGTCGGGACAGGGTTATGGCTACACCTTC. This codes for CAISESGQGYGYTF.

The V call is TRBV18, the J call TRBJ1-6; no definite D call. Trimming shortened V by 3 bases and J by 8 bases, and 8 bases separated the two germline ends. The germline CDR1 and CDR2 sequences are KGHSH and LQKENI. This CDR3 is 13 amino acids long. CDR3 coding DNA: TGTGCCAGCTCACCTGAGGGTCATTCACCCCTCCACTTT. Encoded protein: CASSPEGHSPLHF.

On this clone: This same CDR3 is encoded by further DNA sequences in the sample. J is TRBJ1-1 and V is TRBV12-3 or TRBV12-4; the D is unclear. CDR3 length equals 13 residues. V lost 2 bases and J lost 4, with 8 bases in between. CDR3 DNA sequence: TGTGCCAGCAGTTTACGTCTCGGCACTGAAGCTTTCTTT. This encodes CASSLRLGTEAFF.

The chain carries TRBV27 and TRBJ2-3; D gene unclear. V gave up 6 bases and J gave up 6 bases, with 10 bases separating them. CDR3 length equals 12 residues. CDR1 and CDR2 (germline): MNHEY, SMNVEV (reference sequence). CDR3: CASRQTVDTQYF. Written as DNA, the CDR3 is TGTGCCAGCAGGCAAACAGTTGATACGCAGTATTTT.

The chain joins TRBV30 to TRBJ2-3; TRBD1 or TRBD2 may be the D gene (5 bases each). There are 13 residues in the CDR3. V was shortened by 2 bases and J by 5 bases, with 11 bases between the two germline ends. Germline assignment: CDR1 GTSNPN and CDR2 SVGIG (reference sequence). The CDR3 coding sequence is TGTGCCTGGAGTAGGGACGGTAGAGATACGCAGTATTTT. It is translated as CAWSRDGRDTQYF. The whole variable domain, filled in from reference TRBV30 and TRBJ2-3, reads SQTIHQWPATLVQPVGSPLSLECTVEGTSNPNLYWYRQAAGRGLQLLFYSVGIGQISSEVPQNLSASRPQDRQFILSSKKLLLSDSGFYLCAWSRDGRDTQYFGPGTRLTVL.

The chain couples TRBV4-1 to TRBJ1-3; D ambiguous. The length of the CDR3 is 17 residues. The ends were cut back, 0 bases at V and 0 bases at J, with 12 bases in the middle. Looked up from germline, CDR1 is MGHRA and CDR2 is YSYEKL. This chain's CDR3 is CASSQDSRIYSGNTIYF. The CDR3 DNA sequence: TGCGCCAGCAGCCAAGATTCGAGGATTTACTCTGGAAACACCATATATTTT.

The chain carries TRBV28 and TRBJ1-2; D is undetermined. The CDR3 is 13 residues long. Germline lookup yields CDR1 MDHEN and CDR2 SYDVKM. Trimming removed 6 bases at V and 7 bases at J, with 15 bases between. CDR3 sequence reads: CASSPGDIVGYTF. CDR3 sequence (DNA): TGTGCCAGCAGCCCGGGCGACATAGTTGGCTACACCTTC.

The chain employs TRBV14 and TRBJ2-4; TRBD1 aligns across 10 bases. This CDR3 is 15 amino acids long. With 2 bases clipped from V and 10 bases from J, the junction kept 8 bases outside the gene matches. Germline CDR1 reads SGHDN; CDR2 reads FVKESK. In DNA form, the CDR3 reads TGTGCCAGCAGCCAAAAGGGACAGGGGTCCCGGATTCAGTACTTC. Its translation is CASSQKGQGSRIQYF.

The rearrangement joins TRBV19 to TRBJ2-5; weak D call: TRBD1 (5 bases). The V end lost 5 bases, the J end lost 5 bases, and 12 bases lay between the germline ends. The CDR3 spans 13 residues. Per germline, CDR1 LNHDA and CDR2 SQIVND (reference sequence). The CDR3 region is CASSGANGETQYF. The CDR3 coding sequence is TGTGCCAGTAGTGGGGCCAACGGGGAGACCCAGTACTTC.

V gene TRBV4-3 combines with J gene TRBJ2-3; unclear D gene. Germline values: CDR1 LGHNA, CDR2 YSLEER. The V gene lost 0 bases and the J gene lost 0 bases, with 10 bases spanning the gap. The CDR3 contains 16 residues. CDR3 loop: CASSQDIVRSTDTQYF. CDR3 nucleotides: TGCGCCAGCAGCCAAGATATAGTGAGGAGCACAGATACGCAGTATTTT.